The next 8 T cell receptor beta chains were all read from a single sample in a study of T cells in Graves' hyperthyroidism and ophthalmopathy. RNA transcripts served as the template for amplifying TCR beta CDR3 regions. Initially, a first-round RT-PCR of the TCR CDR3 employed the HTBI primer set. TCRdb re-called the multiplex PCR reads with MiXCR, one entry per CDR3 protein. Of more than 450,000 distinct CDR3 sequences in the sample, 15% to 20% are singletons; the top ten hold over 45%. Sequencing was carried out using blood. The receptors derive from a man aged 35 to 55 with Graves' ophthalmopathy.

This clonotype has just a few counts. This rearrangement joins TRBV4-2 to TRBJ2-7, with D tentatively TRBD1 or TRBD2 (5 bases each). V was clipped by 4 bases and J by 0 bases, with 16 bases between them. This CDR3 has 16 amino acids. The germline V gene has CDR1 LGHNA and CDR2 YNFKEQ. The CDR3, as DNA: TGTGCCAGCAGCCCCAACGTTGGGGGTAGCTCCTACGAGCAGTACTTC. Protein: CASSPNVGGSSYEQYF.

This clonotype has more than one count but fewer than ten. The gene calls are TRBV11-2 and TRBJ1-5, with 10 bases identical to TRBD1. This CDR3 contains 15 residues. The ends lost 4 bases at V and 6 bases at J; junction bases unmatched: 6. Per the germline V gene, CDR1 is SGHAT and CDR2 is FQNNGV. The CDR3 coding sequence is TGTGCCAGCAGCTATGACAGGGGGCCGGGTCAGCCCCAGCATTTT. This codes for CASSYDRGPGQPQHF.

This clonotype has at least ten counts. V and J are TRBV5-1 and TRBJ2-7, with TRBD2 as a possible D gene (8 bases). Per the germline V gene, CDR1 is SGHRS and CDR2 is YFSETQ. CDR3 length: 14 amino acids. Trimming took 10 bases from V and 5 from J, leaving 22 bases between them. CDR3 region: CASRGGTVLNEQYF. Here the CDR3 DNA reads TGCGCCTCCCGGGGGGGGACAGTGTTAAACGAGCAGTACTTC.

The genes are TRBV3-1 and TRBJ1-2; D unclear. Trimming left V 3 bases short and J 7 bases short, with 6 bases between. The CDR3 runs to 11 residues. The V gene's germline CDR1 is LGHDT and CDR2 YNNKEL (reference sequence). The CDR3 sequence is CASSHGSGYTF. As DNA, the CDR3 is TGTGCCAGCAGCCATGGGTCTGGCTACACCTTC. Together with reference TRBV3-1 and TRBJ1-2, the CDR3 gives the full variable domain: DTAVSQTPKYLVTQMGNDKSIKCEQNLGHDTMYWYKQDSKKFLKIMFSYNNKELIINETVPNRFSPKSPDKAHLNLHINSLELGDSAVYFCASSHGSGYTFGSGTRLTVV.

In the case of this clonotype: At one of its ends the junction is not consistent with the germline gene, which may arise from a read error. The genes are TRBV5-1 and TRBJ2-1; D perhaps matches TRBD1 (6 bases). The germline V gene encodes CDR1 SGHRS and CDR2 YFSETQ. The CDR3 totals 15 residues. CDR3 sequence reads: CASGLGRGARNEQFF. The CDR3, as DNA: TGCGCCAGCGGCTTGGGCAGGGGCGCGAGGAATGAGCAGTTCTTC.

This clonotype was detected many times. The rearrangement links TRBV20-1 to TRBJ2-1; 11 nucleotides agree with TRBD2. The CDR3 covers 16 residues. Germline V gene data show CDR1 as DFQATT and CDR2 as SNEGSKA (reference sequence). V trimming: 2 bases; J trimming: 4 bases; junction bases outside the gene matches: 7. The CDR3 nucleotides read TGCAGTGCTAGATTGGGGACTAGCGGAGCATACAATGAGCAGTTCTTC. It translates to CSARLGTSGAYNEQFF.

This clonotype has a count of ten or more. The chain recombines TRBV7-9 with TRBJ2-5; 9 nucleotides align to TRBD2. This CDR3 has 16 residues. The V gene's germline CDR1 is SEHNR and CDR2 FQNEAQ (reference sequence). Unmatched junction bases numbered 10, after V lost 3 bases and J lost 5 bases. CDR3 amino acids: CASSLAGGPTMETQYF. The CDR3 bases are TGTGCCAGCAGCTTGGCGGGAGGGCCTACCATGGAGACCCAGTACTTC.

This clonotype was observed a few times. The chain employs TRBV14 and TRBJ2-5; TRBD1 might be the D (6 bases). Germline V lookup: CDR1 SGHDN, CDR2 FVKESK. V lost 4 bases, J lost 1 base, and 13 bases lay in between. This CDR3 has 15 amino acids. The CDR3 DNA reads TGTGCCAGCAGCCCAATTACAGGGAGCCAAGAGACCCAGTACTTC. This sequence encodes CASSPITGSQETQYF.